The present entry profiles one T cell receptor beta chain with its context. The junction and the germline gene differ at one end; a read error may be behind it. This sample is drawn from a study of T cell repertoires in cytomegalovirus infection. In TCRdb, the reads were re-called with MiXCR into one record per CDR3 protein. The sample consists of 600,000 to 800,000 distinct CDR3 sequences, roughly 24% of them appearing once. Sample: CD8+ T cells from PBMCs. The sequence was collected from a human donor in good health (CMV status not recorded). Some clones in this sample may be carry-over from other donors' samples.

This CDR3 is CASNLILERNNEQFF. CDR3 coding DNA: TGTGCCAGCAACTTAATTTTGGAAAGAAACAATGAGCAGTTCTTC. The rearrangement joins TRBV7-2 to TRBJ2-1; no clear D. CDR3 size: 15 residues. The germline V gene encodes CDR1 SGHTA and CDR2 FQGNSA.